Sequencing of this T cell receptor beta chain was carried out in a study of cytomegalovirus exposure and HLA in healthy donors. Data came from immunoSEQ multiplex PCR; TCRdb stores just in-frame clones and leaves some out. Of over 50,000 clones in the sample, around 93% are singletons; the top ten hold roughly 5%. V lost 7 bases and J 4 bases, leaving 16 bases between the germline ends. The CDR3 runs to 14 residues. Germline values: CDR1 MDHEN, CDR2 SYDVKM. This TCR came from a man between 18 and 29 years old in good health and CMV-seropositive. V usage is TRBV28 and J usage is TRBJ1-1, with a possible D match to TRBD1 (6 bases). Material: PBMCs. Here the CDR3 reads CASTLGPRGTEAFF. CDR3 DNA: TGTGCCAGCACCCTGGGGCCCAGGGGCACTGAAGCTTTCTTT.